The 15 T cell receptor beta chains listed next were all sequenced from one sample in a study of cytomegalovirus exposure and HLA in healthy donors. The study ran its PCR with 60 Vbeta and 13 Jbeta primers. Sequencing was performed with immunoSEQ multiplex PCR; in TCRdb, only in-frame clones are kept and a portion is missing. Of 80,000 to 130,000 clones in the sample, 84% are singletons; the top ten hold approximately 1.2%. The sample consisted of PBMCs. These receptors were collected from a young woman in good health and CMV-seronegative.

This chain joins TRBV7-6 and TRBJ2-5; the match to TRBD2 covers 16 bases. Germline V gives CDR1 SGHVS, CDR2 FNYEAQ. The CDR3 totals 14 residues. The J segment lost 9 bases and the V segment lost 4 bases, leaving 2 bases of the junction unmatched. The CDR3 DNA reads TGTGCCAGCAGCTCGGGACTAGCGGGGGGGGCCCAGTACTTC. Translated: CASSSGLAGGAQYF.

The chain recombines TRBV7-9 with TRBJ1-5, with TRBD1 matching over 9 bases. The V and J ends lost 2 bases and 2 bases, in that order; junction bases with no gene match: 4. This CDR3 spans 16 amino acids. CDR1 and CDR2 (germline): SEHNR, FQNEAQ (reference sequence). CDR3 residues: CASSLWDREGNQPQHF. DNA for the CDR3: TGTGCCAGCAGCTTATGGGACAGGGAGGGCAATCAGCCCCAGCATTTT.

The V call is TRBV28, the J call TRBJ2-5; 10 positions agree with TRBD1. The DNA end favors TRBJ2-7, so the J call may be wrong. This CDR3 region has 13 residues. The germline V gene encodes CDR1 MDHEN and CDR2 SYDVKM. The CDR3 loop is CATRQGANYEQYF. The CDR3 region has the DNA TGTGCCACTCGACAGGGGGCGAACTACGAGCAGTACTTC.

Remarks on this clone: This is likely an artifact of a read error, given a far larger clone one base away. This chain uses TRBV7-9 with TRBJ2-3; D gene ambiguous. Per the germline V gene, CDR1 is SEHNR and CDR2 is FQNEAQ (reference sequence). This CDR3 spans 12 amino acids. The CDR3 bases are TGTGCCAGCAGCTTACGGGTAGATACGCACTATTTT. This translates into CASSLRVDTHYF. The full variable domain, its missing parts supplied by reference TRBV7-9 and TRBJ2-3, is DTGVSQNPRHKITKRGQNVTFRCDPISEHNRLYWYRQTLGQGPEFLTYFQNEAQLEKSRLLSDRFSAERPKGSFSTLEIQRTEQGDSAMYLCASSLRVDTHYFGPGTRLTVL.

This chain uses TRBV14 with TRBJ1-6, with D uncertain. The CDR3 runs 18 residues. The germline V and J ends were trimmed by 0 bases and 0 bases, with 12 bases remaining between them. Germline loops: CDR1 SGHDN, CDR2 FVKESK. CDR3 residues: CASSQELPWSSYNSPLHF. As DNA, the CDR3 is TGTGCCAGCAGCCAAGAACTACCGTGGAGCTCCTATAATTCACCCCTCCACTTT.

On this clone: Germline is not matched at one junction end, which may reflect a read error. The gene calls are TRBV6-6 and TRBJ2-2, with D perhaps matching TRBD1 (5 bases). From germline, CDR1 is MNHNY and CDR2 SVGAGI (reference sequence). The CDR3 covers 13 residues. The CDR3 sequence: CAISGHSTGELFF. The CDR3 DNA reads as TGTGCCATCAGTGGACACAGTACCGGGGAGCTGTTTTTT.

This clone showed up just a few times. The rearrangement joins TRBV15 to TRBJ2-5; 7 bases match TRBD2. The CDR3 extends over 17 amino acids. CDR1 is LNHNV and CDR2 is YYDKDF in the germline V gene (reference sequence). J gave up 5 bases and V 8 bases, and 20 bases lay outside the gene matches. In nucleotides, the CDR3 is TGTGCCACCGCCCGCCAGATAGCGGCGCGGGGGATGGAGACCCAGTACTTC. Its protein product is CATARQIAARGMETQYF. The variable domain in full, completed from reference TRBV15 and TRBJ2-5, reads DAMVIQNPRYQVTQFGKPVTLSCSQTLNHNVMYWYQQKSSQAPKLLFHYYDKDFNNEADTPDNFQSRRPNTSFCFLDIRSPGLGDTAMYLCATARQIAARGMETQYFGPGTRLLVL.

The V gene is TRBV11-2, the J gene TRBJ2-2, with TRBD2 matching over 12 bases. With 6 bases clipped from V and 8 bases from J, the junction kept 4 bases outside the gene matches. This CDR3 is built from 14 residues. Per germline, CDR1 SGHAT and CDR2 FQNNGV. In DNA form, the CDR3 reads TGTGCCAGCAGGGAACTAGCGGGAGGAGGGGAGCTGTTTTTT. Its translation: CASRELAGGGELFF.

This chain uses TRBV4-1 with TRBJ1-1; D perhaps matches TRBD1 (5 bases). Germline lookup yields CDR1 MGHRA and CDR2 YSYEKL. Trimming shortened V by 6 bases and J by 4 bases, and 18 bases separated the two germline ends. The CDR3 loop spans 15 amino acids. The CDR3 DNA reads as TGCGCCAGCAGACTACAGGTATCCAGGGTCACTGAAGCTTTCTTT. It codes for CASRLQVSRVTEAFF.

CDR3 sequence: CASSSTFGNTIYF. CDR3 coding DNA: TGTGCCAGCAGCTCCACTTTCGGAAACACCATATATTTT. V is TRBV27 and J is TRBJ1-3; D is undetermined. Trimming shortened V by 6 bases and J by 4 bases, and 10 bases separated the two germline ends. The CDR3 contains 13 residues. Germline V lookup: CDR1 MNHEY, CDR2 SMNVEV (reference sequence).

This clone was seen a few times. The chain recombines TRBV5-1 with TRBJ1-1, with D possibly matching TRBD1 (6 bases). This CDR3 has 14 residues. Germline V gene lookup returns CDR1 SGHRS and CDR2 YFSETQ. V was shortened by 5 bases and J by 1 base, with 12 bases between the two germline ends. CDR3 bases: TGCGCCAGCAGAGAGGGACACCCGAACACTGAAGCTTTCTTT. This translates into CASREGHPNTEAFF. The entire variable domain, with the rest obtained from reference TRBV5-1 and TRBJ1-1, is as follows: KAGVTQTPRYLIKTRGQQVTLSCSPISGHRSVSWYQQTPGQGLQFLFEYFSETQRNKGNFPGRFSGRQFSNSRSEMNVSTLELGDSALYLCASREGHPNTEAFFGQGTRLTVV.

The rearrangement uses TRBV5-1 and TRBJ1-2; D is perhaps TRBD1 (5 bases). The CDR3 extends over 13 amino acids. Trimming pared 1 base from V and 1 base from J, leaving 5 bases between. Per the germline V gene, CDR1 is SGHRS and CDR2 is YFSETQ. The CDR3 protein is CASSLRGNYGYTF. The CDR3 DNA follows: TGCGCCAGCAGCTTGAGGGGTAACTATGGCTACACCTTC.

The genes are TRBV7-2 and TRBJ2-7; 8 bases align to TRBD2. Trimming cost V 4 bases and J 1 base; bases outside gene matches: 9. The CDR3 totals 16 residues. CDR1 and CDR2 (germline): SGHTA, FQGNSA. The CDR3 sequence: CASSSLGGAESYEQYF. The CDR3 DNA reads TGTGCCAGCAGCTCCCTCGGGGGGGCGGAATCCTACGAGCAGTACTTC.

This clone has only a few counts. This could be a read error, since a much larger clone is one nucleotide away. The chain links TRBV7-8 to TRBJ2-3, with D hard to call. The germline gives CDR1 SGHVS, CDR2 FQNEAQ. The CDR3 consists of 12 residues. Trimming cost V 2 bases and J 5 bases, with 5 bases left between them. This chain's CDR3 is CASSLRVDTQYF. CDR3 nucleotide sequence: TGTGCCAGCAGCTTACGGGTAGATACGCAGTATTTT.

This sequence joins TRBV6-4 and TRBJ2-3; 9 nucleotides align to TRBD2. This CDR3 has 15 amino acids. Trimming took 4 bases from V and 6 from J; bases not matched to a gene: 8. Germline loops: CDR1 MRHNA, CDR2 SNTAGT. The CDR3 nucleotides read TGTGCCAGCAGTGTTTTAGCGGGAGAGTCGGATACGCAGTATTTT. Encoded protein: CASSVLAGESDTQYF.